The clone carrying this TCR beta chain was seen only a few times. Antigen specificity is unknown. Repertoires were generated with immunoSEQ multiplex PCR, while TCRdb's copy carries only in-frame clones and drops some. The sample consists of 25,000 to 35,000 clones, more than 80% of them appearing once. This entry comes from a study of PD-1 blockade in classical Hodgkin lymphoma. Study-level points and caveats: TCR diversity at baseline was reported to be reduced in newly diagnosed patients relative to healthy donors. Researchers reported that CD4+ TCR diversity, though not CD8+, rose significantly by C4D1. Although disease activity or prior therapy may be involved, causes of the repertoire differences remain undefined. Complete responders' diversity at baseline resembled that of newly diagnosed patients.

Time point here: cycle 4 day 1 (C4D1), after 6 weeks of nivolumab. Relapse was seen in all patients after autologous stem cell transplantation, and brentuximab vedotin exposure was variable. By magnetic negative selection, CD4+ T cells were purified from thawed PBMCs. Trimming left V 1 base short and J 8 bases short, with 15 bases between. Germline CDR1 and CDR2: SGHTA and FQGNSA. CDR3 length: 15 residues. This chain connects TRBV7-2 to TRBJ2-1; D is unclear. Sequencing used CD4+ T cells from blood, obtained before the fourth cycle of nivolumab. The origin of this receptor is a human donor with classical Hodgkin lymphoma. CDR3 region: CASSLGGLRRDEQFF. The DNA of the CDR3 is TGTGCCAGCAGCTTAGGTGGCTTACGCCGGGATGAGCAGTTCTTC.